These 28 T cell receptor beta chains originate from one sample sequenced in a study of blood T cell repertoires in COVID-19. Profiling relied on immunoSEQ multiplex PCR, and the TCRdb table lists in-frame clones only, not all of them. There are hundreds of thousands of clones in the sample; under 95% occur only once, and around 2.5% lies in the top ten. Material: PBMCs or T cells enriched from blood (not recorded which). These receptors all stem from a man in his sixties who had recovered from COVID-19.

V usage is TRBV27 and J usage is TRBJ1-4; D remains ambiguous. Germline lookup yields CDR1 MNHEY and CDR2 SMNVEV (reference sequence). With 3 bases removed from V and 8 bases from J, the gap between germline ends came to 13 bases. The length of the CDR3 is 14 residues. Here the CDR3 DNA reads TGTGCCAGCAGTTTGGTCGGGGTATCCGAAAAACTGTTTTTT. Protein product: CASSLVGVSEKLFF.

This clone has only one observation. V and J are TRBV13 and TRBJ1-2; D remains ambiguous. Germline V lookup: CDR1 PRHDT, CDR2 FYEKMQ (reference sequence). Trimming took off 2 bases at V and 3 bases at J, with 19 bases between the two ends. The length of the CDR3 is 17 residues. The CDR3 here is CASSLTGRYGDHYGYTF. The CDR3 coding sequence is TGTGCCAGCAGCTTAACTGGACGCTACGGGGATCACTATGGCTACACCTTC.

The CDR3: CASGQRGETQYF. The CDR3 coding sequence is TGTGCCAGTGGACAGCGAGGAGAGACCCAGTACTTC. The chain combines TRBV19 with TRBJ2-5; possible D gene TRBD1, 6 bases. V lost 8 bases to trimming and J lost 4 bases, with 11 bases between them. Germline values: CDR1 LNHDA, CDR2 SQIVND (reference sequence). The CDR3 spans 12 residues.

This chain joins TRBV30 and TRBJ2-1; the match to TRBD1 covers 11 bases. This CDR3 has 15 residues. After removal of 5 bases from V and 1 base from J, the junction contained 4 bases not matched to a gene. Germline CDR1 GTSNPN, CDR2 SVGIG (reference sequence). The CDR3 bases are TGTGCCTGGGGACAGGGGGCGACATCCTACAATGAGCAGTTCTTC. Encoded protein: CAWGQGATSYNEQFF.

The chain carries TRBV7-2 and TRBJ1-5; D is perhaps TRBD1 (6 bases). V lost 2 bases and J 2 bases, leaving 7 bases between the germline ends. The CDR3 covers 14 residues. Germline V gene data show CDR1 as SGHTA and CDR2 as FQGNSA. As DNA, the CDR3 is TGTGCCAGCAGCTTACCAGGGGGCAATCAGCCCCAGCATTTT. Residues: CASSLPGGNQPQHF.

This clone showed up just once. The same CDR3 also results from other DNA sequences found in this sample. The genes are TRBV30 and TRBJ1-3; no clear D. CDR3 size: 13 residues. Germline V gene sequence: CDR1 GTSNPN, CDR2 SVGIG (reference sequence). The ends were cut back, 2 bases at V and 0 bases at J, with 5 bases in the middle. CDR3 coding DNA: TGTGCCTGGAGTCTAAGCTCTGGAAACACCATATATTTT. This gives the protein CAWSLSSGNTIYF.

This clone has just a few counts. This rearrangement joins TRBV12-3 or TRBV12-4 to TRBJ2-1; D remains ambiguous. The length of the CDR3 is 11 residues. The V gene lost 6 bases and the J gene lost 8 bases, with 8 bases spanning the gap. The CDR3 here is CASRYFDEQFF. CDR3 bases: TGTGCCAGCAGATACTTTGATGAGCAGTTCTTC.

This sequence joins TRBV21-1 and TRBJ2-1; TRBD1 is the table's D call and was not checked against the DNA. TRBV21-1 is a listed pseudogene. This CDR3 is 16 amino acids long. CDR3 sequence: CASSRSRTLPYNEQFF. CDR3 DNA sequence: TGTGCCAGCAGCAGGTCAAGGACACTTCCCTACAATGAGCAGTTCTTC.

The J gene is TRBJ2-1, the V gene TRBV30, with D perhaps matching TRBD2 (6 bases). Germline V gives CDR1 GTSNPN, CDR2 SVGIG (reference sequence). The V gene lost 7 bases and the J gene lost 0 bases, with 10 bases spanning the gap. The CDR3 spans 13 residues. The CDR3 DNA follows: TGTGCCTCTGTAGCGGACTCCTACAATGAGCAGTTCTTC. Encoded protein: CASVADSYNEQFF.

V and J are TRBV9 and TRBJ1-1, with D possibly matching TRBD1 (5 bases). Germline CDR1 and CDR2: SGDLS and YYNGEE. CDR3 length equals 14 residues. V lost 0 bases to trimming and J lost 5 bases, with 11 bases between them. The CDR3 sequence is CASSVAAGKTEAFF. CDR3 nucleotides: TGTGCCAGCAGCGTAGCTGCAGGGAAGACTGAAGCTTTCTTT.

V and J are TRBV21-1 and TRBJ2-2; TRBD1, the table's D call, lacks a check against the DNA. TRBV21-1 is a pseudogene segment. The CDR3 is 16 residues long. This CDR3 is CASSPPKGSDTGELFF. In DNA form, the CDR3 reads TGTGCCAGCAGCCCCCCAAAGGGGTCAGACACCGGGGAGCTGTTTTTT.

This clone was detected a few times. This rearrangement joins TRBV4-1 to TRBJ2-2, with 10 nucleotides matching TRBD2. After removal of 4 bases from V and 6 bases from J, the junction contained 5 bases not matched to a gene. This CDR3 contains 15 residues. Looked up from germline, CDR1 is MGHRA and CDR2 is YSYEKL. CDR3 amino acids: CASSPYGLAAGELFF. CDR3 nucleotides: TGCGCCAGCAGCCCATACGGACTAGCGGCCGGGGAGCTGTTTTTT.

V usage is TRBV4-1 and J usage is TRBJ2-5; 10 bases map to TRBD1. This CDR3 is 15 amino acids long. Per the germline V gene, CDR1 is MGHRA and CDR2 is YSYEKL. V lost 0 bases, J lost 3 bases, and 1 base stayed unmatched. The CDR3 loop reads CASSQDGTGEETQYF. DNA for the CDR3: TGCGCCAGCAGCCAAGATGGGACAGGGGAAGAGACCCAGTACTTC.

This rearrangement joins TRBV30 to TRBJ1-1; D ambiguous. Germline-derived CDR1 and CDR2 are GTSNPN and SVGIG (reference sequence). The CDR3 is 15 residues long. The V end lost 0 bases, the J end lost 1 base, and 12 bases lay between the germline ends. The DNA for the CDR3 is TGTGCCTGGAGTGTGTTGAGAGGGAGGAACACTGAAGCTTTCTTT. Amino acid sequence: CAWSVLRGRNTEAFF.

In this sample, this clone turned up a few times. The rearrangement uses TRBV29-1 and TRBJ1-3; D may be TRBD1 (5 bases). The CDR3 loop spans 14 amino acids. Trimming pared 7 bases from V and 2 bases from J, leaving 15 bases between. Looked up from germline, CDR1 is SQVTM and CDR2 is ANQGSEA. DNA of the CDR3: TGCAGCGGATACTTAGGAGGGGCTGGAAACACCATATATTTT. Its translation: CSGYLGGAGNTIYF.

The chain is built from TRBV7-9 and TRBJ2-5; 11 bases match TRBD2. Germline CDR1 and CDR2: SEHNR and FQNEAQ (reference sequence). With 3 bases clipped from V and 5 bases from J, the junction kept 5 bases outside the gene matches. The CDR3 has 15 residues. The CDR3 DNA reads as TGTGCCAGCAGCTTTCCTAGCGGGGGGCGGGAGACCCAGTACTTC. It specifies CASSFPSGGRETQYF.

The chain has TRBV5-4 and TRBJ1-2, with D possibly TRBD1 on 6 matching bases. V lost 4 bases and J lost 3, with 13 bases in between. This CDR3 has 14 residues. The germline V gene has CDR1 SGHNT and CDR2 YYREEE (reference sequence). CDR3 loop: CASSAQQGDYGYTF. In DNA form, the CDR3 reads TGTGCCAGCAGCGCGCAACAGGGAGACTATGGCTACACCTTC. The full variable domain, completed using reference TRBV5-4 and TRBJ1-2, is ETGVTQSPTHLIKTRGQQVTLRCSSQSGHNTVSWYQQALGQGPQFIFQYYREEENGRGNFPPRFSGLQFPNYSSELNVNALELDDSALYLCASSAQQGDYGYTFGSGTRLTVV.

This chain uses TRBV6-4 with TRBJ1-6, with TRBD1 matching over 7 bases. The CDR3 totals 13 residues. The germline CDR1 and CDR2 sequences are MRHNA and SNTAGT. V trimming: 6 bases; J trimming: 9 bases; junction bases outside the gene matches: 5. CDR3 DNA sequence: TGTGCCAGCAGCCGGGACAGAAGTTCACCCCTCCACTTT. Translating gives CASSRDRSSPLHF.

This chain links TRBV29-1 with TRBJ2-1; D remains unclear. The CDR3 extends over 12 amino acids. Germline CDR1 reads SQVTM; CDR2 reads ANQGSEA. Trimming took off 0 bases at V and 8 bases at J, with 8 bases between the two ends. CDR3 protein: CSVEDGRDEQFF. For the CDR3, the DNA is TGCAGCGTTGAAGACGGTCGGGATGAGCAGTTCTTC.

The chain uses TRBV9 and TRBJ2-7, with TRBD1 matching 7 bases. Germline V CDR1 and CDR2: SGDLS, YYNGEE. J was trimmed by 2 bases and V by 3 bases; bases with no gene match: 8. This CDR3 is 15 amino acids long. The CDR3 DNA is TGTGCCAGCAGCGCGGGGAGTCAGGGGGCCTACGAGCAGTACTTC. It specifies CASSAGSQGAYEQYF.

The chain joins TRBV19 to TRBJ1-3, with D possibly being TRBD1 (6 bases). Germline loops: CDR1 LNHDA, CDR2 SQIVND (reference sequence). V lost 6 bases and J lost 3, with 18 bases in between. This CDR3 is built from 16 residues. The chain's CDR3 is CASRPTGTVFGNTIYF. DNA of the CDR3: TGTGCCAGTAGACCAACAGGGACGGTCTTTGGAAACACCATATATTTT.

This clone was seen more than once but under ten times. The rearrangement joins TRBV7-9 to TRBJ2-5, with D hard to call. This CDR3 has 13 amino acids. Per the germline V gene, CDR1 is SEHNR and CDR2 is FQNEAQ (reference sequence). Deletions cut 1 base from V and 5 bases from J, with 8 bases between. The DNA of the CDR3 is TGTGCCAGCAGCTTAGGCGTTTCCGAGACCCAGTACTTC. Its translation is CASSLGVSETQYF.

This sequence joins TRBV6-5 and TRBJ1-5; D is undetermined. Germline values: CDR1 MNHEY, CDR2 SVGAGI. V lost 6 bases, J lost 3 bases, and 6 bases lay in between. The CDR3 sequence is 12 residues long. CDR3 in amino acids: CASSQFNQPQHF. DNA for the CDR3: TGTGCCAGCAGCCAATTCAATCAGCCCCAGCATTTT.

The V call is TRBV29-1, the J call TRBJ2-5; TRBD1 matches 10 bases. Losses at the gene ends were 4 bases for V and 4 bases for J; bases not matched to a gene: 0. CDR1 SQVTM and CDR2 ANQGSEA come from the germline V gene. The CDR3 is made up of 12 amino acids. The CDR3 loop reads CSVGTGGETQYF. In DNA, the CDR3 is TGCAGCGTTGGGACAGGGGGAGAGACCCAGTACTTC.

The genes are TRBV4-3 and TRBJ2-1; 9 bases are a match to TRBD1. Germline V gene data show CDR1 as LGHNA and CDR2 as YSLEER. The CDR3 extends over 14 amino acids. V shed 6 bases and J 5 bases; nucleotides not matched to a gene: 5. This CDR3 reads CASRRDRVNNEQFF. For the CDR3, the DNA is TGCGCCAGCAGACGGGACAGGGTCAACAATGAGCAGTTCTTC.

This chain uses TRBV19 with TRBJ1-5, with D maybe TRBD1 (6 bases). Germline CDR1 LNHDA, CDR2 SQIVND (reference sequence). There are 15 residues in the CDR3. The V gene lost 7 bases and the J gene lost 10 bases, with 23 bases spanning the gap. The DNA for the CDR3 is TGTGCCAGTAAATGGACAGACCGTGGCCTGAATCCCCAGCATTTT. It yields the protein CASKWTDRGLNPQHF.

The J gene is TRBJ2-1, the V gene TRBV3-1 (or the pseudogene TRBV3-2), with 8 bases lining up with TRBD1. V lost 5 bases, J lost 0 bases, and 3 bases stayed unmatched. From germline, CDR1 is LGHDT and CDR2 YNNKEL (reference sequence). The CDR3 spans 15 residues. The CDR3 nucleotides read TGTGCCAGCAGCTGGGGACAGGTCTCCTACAATGAGCAGTTCTTC. Its protein product is CASSWGQVSYNEQFF.

This clone has just one count. The chain is built from TRBV7-2 and TRBJ2-2; D gene unclear. Deletions cut 0 bases from V and 7 bases from J, with 12 bases between. Germline lookup yields CDR1 SGHTA and CDR2 FQGNSA. The CDR3 totals 15 residues. The DNA of the CDR3 is TGTGCCAGCAGCTTAGCGCGTCTAGTATACGGGGAGCTGTTTTTT. Translation: CASSLARLVYGELFF.